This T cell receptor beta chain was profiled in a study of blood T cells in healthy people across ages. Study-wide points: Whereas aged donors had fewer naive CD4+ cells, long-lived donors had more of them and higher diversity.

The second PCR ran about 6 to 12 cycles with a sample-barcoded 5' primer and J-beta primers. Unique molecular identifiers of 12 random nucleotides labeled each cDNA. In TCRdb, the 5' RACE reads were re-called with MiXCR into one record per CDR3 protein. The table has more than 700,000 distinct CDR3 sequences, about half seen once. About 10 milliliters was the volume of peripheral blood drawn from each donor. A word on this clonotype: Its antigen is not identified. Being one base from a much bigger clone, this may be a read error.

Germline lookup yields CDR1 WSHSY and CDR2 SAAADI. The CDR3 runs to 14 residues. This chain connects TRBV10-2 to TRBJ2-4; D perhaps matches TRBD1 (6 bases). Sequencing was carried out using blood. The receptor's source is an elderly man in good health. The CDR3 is CASGEWTDVDEQYF. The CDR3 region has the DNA TGCGCCAGCGGTGAATGGACAGACGTCGATGAGCAGTACTTC.